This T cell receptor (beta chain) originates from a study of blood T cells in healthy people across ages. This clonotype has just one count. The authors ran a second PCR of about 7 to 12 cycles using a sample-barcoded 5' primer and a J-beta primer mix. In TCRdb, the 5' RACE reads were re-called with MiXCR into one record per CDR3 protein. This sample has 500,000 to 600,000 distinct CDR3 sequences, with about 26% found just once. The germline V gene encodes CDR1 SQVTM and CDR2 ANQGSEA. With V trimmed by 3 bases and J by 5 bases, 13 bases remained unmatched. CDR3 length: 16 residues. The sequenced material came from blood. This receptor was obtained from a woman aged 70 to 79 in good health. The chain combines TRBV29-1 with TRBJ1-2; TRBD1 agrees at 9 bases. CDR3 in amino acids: CSVDSGTGLIQYGYTF. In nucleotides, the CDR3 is TGCAGCGTTGATTCCGGGACAGGGCTCATCCAGTATGGCTACACCTTC.